This T cell receptor beta chain was recovered during a study of human T cells and chemical hapten exposure. Study context: Per-sample TCR yield variation was attributed mainly to small pooled library volume differences.

Per the germline V gene, CDR1 is LGHDT and CDR2 is YNNKEL (reference sequence). The CDR3 is 17 residues long. V trimming: 0 bases; J trimming: 5 bases; junction bases outside the gene matches: 11. This clonotype was seen ten or more times. Individual cDNA molecules had unique molecular identifiers attached to them by the library. TCRdb processed the RACE reads anew with MiXCR; each CDR3 protein has one entry. Of under 45,000 distinct CDR3 sequences listed, less than 6% are singletons. The time point here: healthy volunteer bleed at 6 weeks. Unfractionated whole blood yielded total RNA. The sequence derives from a human donor in good health. Some clones in this sample may be carry-over from other donors' samples. Sequencing was performed on whole blood. The gene calls are TRBV3-1 and TRBJ1-1, with 8 positions matching TRBD1. The CDR3 DNA follows: TGTGCCAGCAGCCAAGATGTGCAGGGGGCGCCGGGGACTGAAGCTTTCTTT. This translates into CASSQDVQGAPGTEAFF.